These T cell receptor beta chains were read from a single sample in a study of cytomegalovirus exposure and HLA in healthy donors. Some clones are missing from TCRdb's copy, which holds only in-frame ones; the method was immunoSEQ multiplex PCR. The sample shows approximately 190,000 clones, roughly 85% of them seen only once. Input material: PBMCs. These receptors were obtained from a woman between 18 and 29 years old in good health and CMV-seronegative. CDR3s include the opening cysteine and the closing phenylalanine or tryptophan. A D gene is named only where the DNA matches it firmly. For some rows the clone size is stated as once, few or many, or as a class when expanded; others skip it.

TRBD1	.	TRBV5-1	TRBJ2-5	TGCGCCAGCAGCACCGGGACAGGACAAGAGACCCAGTACTTC	CASSTGTGQETQYF
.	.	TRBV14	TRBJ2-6	TGTGCCAGCACCCGATGGAGCGGGGCCAACGTCCTGACTTTC	CASTRWSGANVLTF
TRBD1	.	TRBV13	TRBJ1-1	TGTGCCAGCAGCGATGAGTACAGGGGGCGAAGGCGAGAGAACACTGAAGCTTTCTTT	CASSDEYRGRRRENTEAFF
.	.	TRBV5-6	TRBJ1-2	TGTGCCAGCATTACTCGAGCGGGGGAATCGAAGGGCTACACCTTC	CASITRAGESKGYTF
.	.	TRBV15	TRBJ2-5	TGTGCCACCAGCTTCGGGTGGAAGGAGGGGGAGACCCAGTACTTC	CATSFGWKEGETQYF
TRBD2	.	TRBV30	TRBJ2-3	TGTGCCGGTAGCGCGGGAGGGACAGATACGCAGTATTTT	CAGSAGGTDTQYF
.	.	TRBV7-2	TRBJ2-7	TGTGCCAGCAGCGCCGGACAATGGACCTACGAGCAGTACTTC	CASSAGQWTYEQYF
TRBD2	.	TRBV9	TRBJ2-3	TGTGCCAGCAGCGGCCGACTAGCGGGAGACGAAGATACGCAGTATTTT	CASSGRLAGDEDTQYF
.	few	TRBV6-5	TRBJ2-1	TGTGCCAGCAGTCCCCAGGGAATCTACAATGAGCAGTTCTTC	CASSPQGIYNEQFF
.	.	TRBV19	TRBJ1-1	TGTGCCAGTAGTATAGGTGGAGGAGAGTGGGCCATGAACACTGAAGCTTTCTTT	CASSIGGGEWAMNTEAFF
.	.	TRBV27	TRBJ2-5	TGTGCCAGCAGTTCCCCAGGGGAGACCCAGTACTTC	CASSSPGETQYF
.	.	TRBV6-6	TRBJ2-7	TGTGCCAGCAGTTACAGGGGGGGCCGAGAGCAGTACTTC	CASSYRGGREQYF
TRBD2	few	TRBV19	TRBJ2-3	TGTGCCAGTAGTTCCCCCGGGAGGGCCCCAGATACGCAGTATTTT	CASSSPGRAPDTQYF
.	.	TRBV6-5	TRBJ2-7	TGTGCCAGCAGACCTCAGGGGCTCCACTCCTACGAGCAGTACTTC	CASRPQGLHSYEQYF
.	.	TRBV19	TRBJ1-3	TGTGCCAGTAGTATCCGGACGGGGTTTATGTCAGCAAAAAGCTCTGGAAACACCATATATTTT	CASSIRTGFMSAKSSGNTIYF
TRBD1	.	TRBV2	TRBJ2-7	TGTGCCAGGAGACAGGGGTTTGGCTCCTACGAGCAGTACTTC	CARRQGFGSYEQYF
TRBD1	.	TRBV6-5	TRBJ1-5	TGTGCCAGCAGTTTAACAGGGGTTAGCAATCAGCCCCAGCATTTT	CASSLTGVSNQPQHF
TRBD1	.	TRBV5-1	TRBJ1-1	TGCGCCAGCAGCGCCACAGGGGGTTTGACTGAAGCTTTCTTT	CASSATGGLTEAFF
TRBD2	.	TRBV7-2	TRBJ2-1	TGTGCCAGCAGCCTGGGACTAGCGGGAGGGAGCTCCTACAATGAGCAGTTCTTC	CASSLGLAGGSSYNEQFF
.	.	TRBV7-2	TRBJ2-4	TGTGCCAGCAGCTTAGGGGGGATCAGGGGGGACGGCAAAAACATTCAGTACTTC	CASSLGGIRGDGKNIQYF
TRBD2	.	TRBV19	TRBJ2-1	TGTGCCAGTAGTCGAGGGACTACCGGAGGCAATGAGCAGTTCTTC	CASSRGTTGGNEQFF
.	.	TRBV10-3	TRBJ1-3	TGTGCCACCCGGGGACACGCGGAGGGAAACACCATATATTTT	CATRGHAEGNTIYF